This record concerns one TCR beta chain sequence. Germline trimming cut 0 bases from V and 1 base from J; bases unmatched to any gene: 8. This CDR3 has 17 amino acids. Germline CDR1 is SGDLS and CDR2 is YYNGEE. This specimen comes from a study of CD8 T cells in ankylosing spondylitis. Using its own MiXCR run on the 5' RACE reads, TCRdb lists one record per CDR3 protein. Of 29,000 or so distinct CDR3 sequences detected, roughly 5% appear once; the ten largest clones hold approximately 1.7%. The chain employs TRBV9 and TRBJ2-5; 8 bases match TRBD2. Sequences were obtained from blood, either unsorted or a sorted T cell fraction (not recorded which). This clonotype was sampled from a female donor with ankylosing spondylitis or in good health (not recorded which). CDR3: CASSVGGRSGGQETQYF. The CDR3 nucleotides are TGTGCCAGCAGCGTAGGAGGGCGGAGCGGGGGCCAAGAGACCCAGTACTTC.